This is a list of T cell receptor beta chains from one sample in a study of shared T cell receptors in the human thymus. TCRdb's table, derived via immunoSEQ multiplex PCR, lists solely in-frame clones and lacks some. Of about 380,000 clones listed, approximately 95% are singletons. The sample consisted of thymocytes. These receptors originate from a human donor. Each CDR3 is given without its conserved first and last residue.

v_call cdr3_aa
TRBV4-1 ASSQKGARTANTGELF
TRBV7-9 ASRATGLGRTEAF
TRBV5-6 ASSLGQGSEKLF
TRBV7-9 ASSPGWGHEQF
TRBV6-5 ASGAVDYNEQF
TRBV5-1 ASSLGSGTPSSYEQY
TRBV9 ASSVPSKRPDRANTEAF
TRBV11-2 ASSPPDSGSTYEQY
TRBV5-1 ASSLIAGVSTDTQY
TRBV29-1 SVGGGGGTEAF
TRBV15 ATSRGRGGSEQF
TRBV28 ASSYRRSSGNTIY
TRBV11-2 ASSLAPVGPPSYNEQF
TRBV19 ASTTGGSYNEQF
TRBV5-1 ASTPGTSSRTDTQY